The clone carrying this T cell receptor beta chain was detected only a few times. Its antigen is unidentified. This CDR3 comprises 16 residues. Germline-derived CDR1 and CDR2 are SGDLS and YYNGEE. The V segment lost 3 bases and the J segment 2 bases; nucleotides outside the gene matches: 7. Extracted from the samples, RNA was reverse transcribed into cDNA to serve as the sequencing template. The data were produced by immunoSEQ multiplex PCR, yet TCRdb's version contains in-frame clones alone and is incomplete. This table holds about 4,200 clones, roughly 72% found once. This entry comes from a study of CD8+ T cells in alopecia areata. Findings and caveats of the study: Mice showed TCR sharing more clearly than patients did, possibly owing to HLA. Tissue-resident alphabeta T cells belonging to normal skin likewise get sequenced within scalp specimens.

This TCR derives from a human donor in good health. V usage is TRBV9 and J usage is TRBJ2-1, with TRBD2 matching over 8 bases. Sequencing was done on a sample of skin. CDR3 region: CASSGGTSFPYNEQFF. The CDR3, as DNA: TGTGCCAGCAGCGGCGGGACTAGTTTTCCCTACAATGAGCAGTTCTTC. The full variable domain, with the rest looked up from reference TRBV9 and TRBJ2-1, is DSGVTQTPKHLITATGQRVTLRCSPRSGDLSVYWYQQSLDQGLQFLIQYYNGEERAKGNILERFSAQQFPDLHSELNLSSLELGDSALYFCASSGGTSFPYNEQFFGPGTRLTVL.